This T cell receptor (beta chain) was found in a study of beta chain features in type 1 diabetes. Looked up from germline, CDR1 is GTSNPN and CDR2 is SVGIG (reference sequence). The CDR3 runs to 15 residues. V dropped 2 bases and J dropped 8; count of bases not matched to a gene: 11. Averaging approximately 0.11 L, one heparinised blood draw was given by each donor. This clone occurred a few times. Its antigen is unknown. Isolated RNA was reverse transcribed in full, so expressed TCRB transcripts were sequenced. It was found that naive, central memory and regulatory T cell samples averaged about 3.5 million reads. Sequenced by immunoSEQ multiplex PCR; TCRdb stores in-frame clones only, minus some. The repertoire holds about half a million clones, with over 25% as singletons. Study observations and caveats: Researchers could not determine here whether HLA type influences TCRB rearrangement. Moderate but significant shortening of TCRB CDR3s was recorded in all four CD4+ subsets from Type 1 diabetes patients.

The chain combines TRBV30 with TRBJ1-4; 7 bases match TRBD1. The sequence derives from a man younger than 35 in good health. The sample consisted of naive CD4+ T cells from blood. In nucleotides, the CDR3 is TGTGCCTGGAGTAGGGGACAGTCGATCGGCGAAAAACTGTTTTTT. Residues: CAWSRGQSIGEKLFF.